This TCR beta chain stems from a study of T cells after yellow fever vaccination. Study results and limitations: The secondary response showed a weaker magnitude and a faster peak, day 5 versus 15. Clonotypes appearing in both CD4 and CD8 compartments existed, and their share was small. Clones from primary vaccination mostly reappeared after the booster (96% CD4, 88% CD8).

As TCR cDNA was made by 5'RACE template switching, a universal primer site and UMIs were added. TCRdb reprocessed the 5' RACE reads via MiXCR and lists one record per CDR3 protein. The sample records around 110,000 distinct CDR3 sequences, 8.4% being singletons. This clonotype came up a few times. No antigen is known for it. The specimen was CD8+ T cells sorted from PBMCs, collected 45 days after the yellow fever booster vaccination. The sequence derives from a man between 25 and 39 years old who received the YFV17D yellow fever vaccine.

This chain's CDR3 is CATREGTGPQETQYF. The CDR3 DNA follows: TGTGCCACCCGGGAGGGGACGGGTCCCCAAGAGACCCAGTACTTC. V and J are TRBV15 and TRBJ2-5, with TRBD2 identical over 8 bases. Germline loops: CDR1 LNHNV, CDR2 YYDKDF (reference sequence). Unmatched junction bases numbered 9, after V lost 8 bases and J lost 1 base. CDR3 size: 15 residues.